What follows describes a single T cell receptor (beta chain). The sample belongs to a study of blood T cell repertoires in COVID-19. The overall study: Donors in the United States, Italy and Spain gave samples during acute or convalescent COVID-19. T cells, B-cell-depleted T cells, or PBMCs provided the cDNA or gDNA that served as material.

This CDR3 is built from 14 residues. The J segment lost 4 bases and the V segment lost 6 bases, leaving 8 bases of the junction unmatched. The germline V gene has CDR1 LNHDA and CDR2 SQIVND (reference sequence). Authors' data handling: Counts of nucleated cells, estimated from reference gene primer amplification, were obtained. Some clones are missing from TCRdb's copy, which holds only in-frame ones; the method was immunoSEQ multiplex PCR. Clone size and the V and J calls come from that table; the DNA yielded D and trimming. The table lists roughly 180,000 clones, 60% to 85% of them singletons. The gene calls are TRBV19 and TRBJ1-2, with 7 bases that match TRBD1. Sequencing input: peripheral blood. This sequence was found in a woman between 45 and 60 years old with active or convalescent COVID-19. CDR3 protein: CASRQRQGFYGYTF. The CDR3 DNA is TGTGCCAGTAGACAAAGACAGGGTTTCTATGGCTACACCTTC.